The present entry profiles one T cell receptor beta chain with its context. Its specificity is not known. Cultured CD4+ T cell DNA was sequenced using the Oncomine TCR Beta short-read assay. It was from cultured CD4+ T cells that genomic DNA was extracted. TCRdb independently ran MiXCR on the PCR reads; one entry per CDR3 protein. Among more than 9,500 distinct CDR3 sequences listed, approximately 60% were seen once. These data are taken from a study of vaccination and CD4 T cells after COVID-19. Treatment described: approximately 10-day PBMC culture with coronavirus spike peptide pools or control peptides (ViraFEST assay). The culture of a few million PBMCs per well included 10 IU/ml IL-2 and around 11 ug/ml peptide pools. Overall study results and limits: The median proportion of reactive clones detected only post-vaccination in convalescent patients was 65% to 90%.

CDR1 KGHSH and CDR2 LQKENI come from the germline V gene. The CDR3 consists of 12 residues. V was cut by 3 bases and J by 1 base, with 3 bases left in between. The V call is TRBV18, the J call TRBJ1-1; D is ambiguous. Sequencing was done on a sample of CD4+ T cells from blood, cultured in vitro. This sequence was found in a human donor who had recovered from COVID-19. CDR3 in amino acids: CASSPTNTEAFF. In DNA, the CDR3 is TGTGCCAGCTCACCCACGAACACTGAAGCTTTCTTT.